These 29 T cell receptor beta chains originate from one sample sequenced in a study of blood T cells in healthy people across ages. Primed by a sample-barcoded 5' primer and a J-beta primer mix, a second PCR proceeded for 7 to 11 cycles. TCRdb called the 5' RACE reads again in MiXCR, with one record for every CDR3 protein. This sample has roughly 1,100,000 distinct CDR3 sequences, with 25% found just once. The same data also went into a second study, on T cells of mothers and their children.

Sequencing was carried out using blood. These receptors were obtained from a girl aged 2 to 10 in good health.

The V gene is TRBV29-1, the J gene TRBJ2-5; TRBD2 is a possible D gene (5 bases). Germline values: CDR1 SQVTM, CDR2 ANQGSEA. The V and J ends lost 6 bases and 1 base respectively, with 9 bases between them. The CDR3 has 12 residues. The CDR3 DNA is TGCAGCGTCATGAGCGGCCAAGAGACCCAGTACTTC. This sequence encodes CSVMSGQETQYF.

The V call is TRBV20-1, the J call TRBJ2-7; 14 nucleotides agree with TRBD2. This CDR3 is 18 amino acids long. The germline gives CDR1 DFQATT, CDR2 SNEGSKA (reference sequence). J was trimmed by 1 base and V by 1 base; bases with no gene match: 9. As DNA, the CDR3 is TGCAGTGCTAGAGTTTCCGGACTAGCGGGAGGCGATTCCTACGAGCAGTACTTC. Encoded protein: CSARVSGLAGGDSYEQYF.

CDR3 DNA sequence: TGTGCCAGCAGCGCAGAAGGGACTATAGGTTTAACGCAGTATTTT. It translates to CASSAEGTIGLTQYF. The V and J genes are TRBV9 and TRBJ2-3, with TRBD2 matching over 7 bases. J gave up 9 bases and V 3 bases, and 13 bases lay outside the gene matches. The CDR3 runs to 15 residues. Germline V gene data show CDR1 as SGDLS and CDR2 as YYNGEE.

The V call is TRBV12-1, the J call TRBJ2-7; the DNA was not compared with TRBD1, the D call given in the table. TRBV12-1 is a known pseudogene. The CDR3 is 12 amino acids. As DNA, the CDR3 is TGTGCCAGCAGGGGACATACCTACGAGCAGTACTTC. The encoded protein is CASRGHTYEQYF.

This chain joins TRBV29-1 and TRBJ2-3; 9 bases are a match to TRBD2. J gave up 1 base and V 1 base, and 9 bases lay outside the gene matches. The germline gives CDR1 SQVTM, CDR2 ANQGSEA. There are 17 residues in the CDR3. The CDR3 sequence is CSVEGVASGVRTDTQYF. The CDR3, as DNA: TGCAGCGTTGAAGGGGTAGCTAGCGGGGTGCGCACAGATACGCAGTATTTT.

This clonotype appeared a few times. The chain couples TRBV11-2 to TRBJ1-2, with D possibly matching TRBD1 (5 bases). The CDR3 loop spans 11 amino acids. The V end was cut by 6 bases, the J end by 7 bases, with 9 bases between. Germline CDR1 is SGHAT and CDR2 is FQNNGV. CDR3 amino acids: CASRRGFGYTF. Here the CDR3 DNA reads TGTGCCAGCAGGAGGGGATTTGGCTACACCTTC.

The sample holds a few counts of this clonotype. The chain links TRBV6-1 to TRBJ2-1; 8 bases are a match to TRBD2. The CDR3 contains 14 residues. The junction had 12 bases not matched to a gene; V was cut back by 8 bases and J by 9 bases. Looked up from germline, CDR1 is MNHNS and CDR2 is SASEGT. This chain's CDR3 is CASRRGLESLEQFF. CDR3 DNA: TGTGCCAGCCGACGGGGACTAGAGAGTCTTGAGCAGTTCTTC.

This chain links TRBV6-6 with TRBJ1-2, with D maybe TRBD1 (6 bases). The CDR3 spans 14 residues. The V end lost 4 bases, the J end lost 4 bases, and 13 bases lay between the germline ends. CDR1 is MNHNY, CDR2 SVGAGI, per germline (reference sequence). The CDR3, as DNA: TGTGCCAGCAGTTGGGAGGGGGTGGGCTATGGCTACACCTTC. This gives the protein CASSWEGVGYGYTF.

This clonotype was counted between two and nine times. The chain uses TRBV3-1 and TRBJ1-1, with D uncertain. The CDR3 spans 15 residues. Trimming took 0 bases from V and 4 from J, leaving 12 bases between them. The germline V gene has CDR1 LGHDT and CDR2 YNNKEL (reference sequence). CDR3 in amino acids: CASSQDLGVFTEAFF. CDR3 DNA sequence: TGTGCCAGCAGCCAAGACCTCGGGGTGTTCACTGAAGCTTTCTTT.

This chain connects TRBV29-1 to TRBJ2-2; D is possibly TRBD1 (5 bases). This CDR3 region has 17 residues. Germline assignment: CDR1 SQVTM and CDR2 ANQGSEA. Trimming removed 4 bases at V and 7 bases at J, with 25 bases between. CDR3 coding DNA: TGCAGCGTTGGCCGTAGATCTCATTCCCACAGGAGCGGGGAGCTGTTTTTT. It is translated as CSVGRRSHSHRSGELFF.

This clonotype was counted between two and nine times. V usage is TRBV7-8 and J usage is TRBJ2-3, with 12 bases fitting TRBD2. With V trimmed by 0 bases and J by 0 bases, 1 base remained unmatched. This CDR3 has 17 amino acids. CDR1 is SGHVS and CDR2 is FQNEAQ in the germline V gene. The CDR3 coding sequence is TGTGCCAGCAGCTTAGCAGGACTAGCGGGGAGCACAGATACGCAGTATTTT. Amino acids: CASSLAGLAGSTDTQYF.

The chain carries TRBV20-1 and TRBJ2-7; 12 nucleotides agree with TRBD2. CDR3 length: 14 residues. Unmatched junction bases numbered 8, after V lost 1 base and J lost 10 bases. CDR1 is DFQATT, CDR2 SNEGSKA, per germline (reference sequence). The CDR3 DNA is TGCAGTGCTAGAGCGGGTCTAGCGGGAGGGGACCAGTACTTC. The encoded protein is CSARAGLAGGDQYF.

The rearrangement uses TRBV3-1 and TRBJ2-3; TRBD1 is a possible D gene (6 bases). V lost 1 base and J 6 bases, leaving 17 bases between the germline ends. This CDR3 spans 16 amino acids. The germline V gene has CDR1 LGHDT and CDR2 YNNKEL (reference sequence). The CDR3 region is CASSQARDMLQDTQYF. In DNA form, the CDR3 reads TGTGCCAGCAGCCAAGCTAGGGACATGCTTCAGGATACGCAGTATTTT.

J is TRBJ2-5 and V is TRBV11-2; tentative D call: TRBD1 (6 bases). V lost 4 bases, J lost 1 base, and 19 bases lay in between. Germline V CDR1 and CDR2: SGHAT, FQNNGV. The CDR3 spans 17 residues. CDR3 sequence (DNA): TGTGCCAGCAGCTCGGTGGACAGAATGGATTCCCAAGAGACCCAGTACTTC. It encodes CASSSVDRMDSQETQYF.

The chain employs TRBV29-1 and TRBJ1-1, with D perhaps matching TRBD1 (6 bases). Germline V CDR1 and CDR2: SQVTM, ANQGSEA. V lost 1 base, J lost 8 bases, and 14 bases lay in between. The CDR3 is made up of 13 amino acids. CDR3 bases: TGCAGCGTTGAAGGACAGTGGGGGGCCGAAGCTTTCTTT. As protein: CSVEGQWGAEAFF.

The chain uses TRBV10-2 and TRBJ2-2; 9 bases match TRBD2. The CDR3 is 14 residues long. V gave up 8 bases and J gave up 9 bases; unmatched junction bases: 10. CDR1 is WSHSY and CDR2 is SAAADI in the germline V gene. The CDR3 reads CASGFPGLARELFF. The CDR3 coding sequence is TGCGCCAGCGGGTTTCCGGGACTAGCAAGGGAGCTGTTTTTT.

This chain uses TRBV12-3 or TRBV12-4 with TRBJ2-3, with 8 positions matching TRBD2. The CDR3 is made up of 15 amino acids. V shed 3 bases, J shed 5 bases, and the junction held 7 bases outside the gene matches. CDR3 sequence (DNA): TGTGCCAGCAGTTTTGGACACGGGAGGGTAGATACGCAGTATTTT. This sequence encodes CASSFGHGRVDTQYF.

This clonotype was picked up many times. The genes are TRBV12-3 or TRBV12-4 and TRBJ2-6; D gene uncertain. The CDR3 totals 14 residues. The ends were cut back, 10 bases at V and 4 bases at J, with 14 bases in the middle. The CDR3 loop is CATFRRPGANVLTF. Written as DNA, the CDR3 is TGTGCCACCTTTCGTAGGCCGGGGGCCAACGTCCTGACTTTC.

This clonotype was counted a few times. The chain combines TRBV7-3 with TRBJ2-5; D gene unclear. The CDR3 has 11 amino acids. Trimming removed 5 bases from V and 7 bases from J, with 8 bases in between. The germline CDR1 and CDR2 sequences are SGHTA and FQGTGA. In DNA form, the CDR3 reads TGTGCCAGCAGCCGTATAGTGACCCAGTACTTC. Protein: CASSRIVTQYF.

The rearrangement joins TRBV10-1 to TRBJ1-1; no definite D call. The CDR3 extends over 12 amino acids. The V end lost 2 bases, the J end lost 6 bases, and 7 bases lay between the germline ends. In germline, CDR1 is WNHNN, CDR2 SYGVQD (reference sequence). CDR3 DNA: TGCGCCAGCAGTGAGGGGCCCTCTGAAGCTTTCTTT. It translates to CASSEGPSEAFF.

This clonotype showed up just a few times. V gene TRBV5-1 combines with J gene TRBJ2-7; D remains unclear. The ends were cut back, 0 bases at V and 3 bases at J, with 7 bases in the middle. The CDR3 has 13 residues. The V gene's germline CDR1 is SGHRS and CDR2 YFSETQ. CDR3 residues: CASSLDPGYEQYF. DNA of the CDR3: TGCGCCAGCAGCTTGGACCCCGGCTACGAGCAGTACTTC.

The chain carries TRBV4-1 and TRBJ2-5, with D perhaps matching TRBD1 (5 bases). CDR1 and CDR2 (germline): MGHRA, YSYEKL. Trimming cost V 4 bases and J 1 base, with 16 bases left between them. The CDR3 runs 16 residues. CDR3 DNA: TGCGCCAGCAGCCCTCAATTTGGACACCTCCAAGAGACCCAGTACTTC. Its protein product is CASSPQFGHLQETQYF.

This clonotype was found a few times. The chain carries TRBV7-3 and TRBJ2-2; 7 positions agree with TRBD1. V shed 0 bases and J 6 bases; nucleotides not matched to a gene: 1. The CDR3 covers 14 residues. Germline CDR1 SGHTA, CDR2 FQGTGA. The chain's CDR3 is CASSLTGGPGELFF. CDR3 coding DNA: TGTGCCAGCAGCTTAACAGGGGGCCCCGGGGAGCTGTTTTTT.

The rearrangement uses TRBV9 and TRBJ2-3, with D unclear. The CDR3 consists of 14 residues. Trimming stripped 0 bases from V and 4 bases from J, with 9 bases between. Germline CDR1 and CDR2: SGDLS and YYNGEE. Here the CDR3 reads CASSVAITSDTQYF. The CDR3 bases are TGTGCCAGCAGCGTAGCTATTACGTCAGATACGCAGTATTTT.

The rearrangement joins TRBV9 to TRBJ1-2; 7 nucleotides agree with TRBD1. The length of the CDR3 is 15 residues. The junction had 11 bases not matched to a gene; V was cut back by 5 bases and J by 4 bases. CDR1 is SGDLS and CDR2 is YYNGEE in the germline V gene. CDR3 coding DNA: TGTGCCAGCAGTTCTCCTGACAGGGCCCGCTATGGCTACACCTTC. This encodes CASSSPDRARYGYTF.

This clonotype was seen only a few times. CDR3: CASSLPGQGNEKLFF. CDR3 sequence (DNA): TGTGCCAGCAGCTTGCCGGGACAGGGGAATGAAAAACTGTTTTTT. V gene TRBV7-9 combines with J gene TRBJ1-4, with 10 nucleotides matching TRBD1. The CDR3 has 15 residues. Per germline, CDR1 SEHNR and CDR2 FQNEAQ (reference sequence). V shed 3 bases and J 5 bases; nucleotides not matched to a gene: 3.

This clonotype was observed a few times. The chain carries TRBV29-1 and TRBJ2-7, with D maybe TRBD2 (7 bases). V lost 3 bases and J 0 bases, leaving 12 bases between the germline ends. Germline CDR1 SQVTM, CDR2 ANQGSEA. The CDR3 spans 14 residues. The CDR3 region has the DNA TGCAGCGTTGAGGGGGCTAGCGGCTCCTACGAGCAGTACTTC. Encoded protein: CSVEGASGSYEQYF.

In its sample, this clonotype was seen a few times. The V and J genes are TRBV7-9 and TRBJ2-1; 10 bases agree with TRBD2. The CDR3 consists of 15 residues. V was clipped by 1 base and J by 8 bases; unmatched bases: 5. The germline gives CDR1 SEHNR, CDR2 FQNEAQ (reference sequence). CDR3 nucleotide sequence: TGTGCCAGCAGCTTAGTTCTAGCGGGAGTTGATGAGCAGTTCTTC. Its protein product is CASSLVLAGVDEQFF.

CDR3 protein: CASSLDRQGAQYF. CDR3 DNA: TGTGCCAGCAGTTTAGACCGACAGGGGGCCCAGTACTTC. The chain uses TRBV27 and TRBJ2-5; 9 nucleotides line up with TRBD1. The CDR3 extends over 13 amino acids. Germline values: CDR1 MNHEY, CDR2 SMNVEV (reference sequence). J lost 9 bases, V lost 2 bases, and 4 bases had no gene match.